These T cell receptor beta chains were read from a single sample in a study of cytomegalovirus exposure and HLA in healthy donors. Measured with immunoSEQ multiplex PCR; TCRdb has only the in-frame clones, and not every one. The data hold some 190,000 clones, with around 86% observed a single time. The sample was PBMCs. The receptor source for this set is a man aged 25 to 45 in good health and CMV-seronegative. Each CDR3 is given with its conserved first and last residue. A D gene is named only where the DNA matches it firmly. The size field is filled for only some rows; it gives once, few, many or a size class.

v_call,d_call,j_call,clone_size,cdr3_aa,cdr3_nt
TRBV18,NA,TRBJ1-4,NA,CASSTPPQGSEKLFF,TGTGCCAGCTCAACACCGCCACAGGGAAGTGAAAAACTGTTTTTT
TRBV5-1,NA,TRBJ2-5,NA,CASSLPTPLGAGETQYF,TGCGCCAGCAGCTTGCCGACCCCCCTAGGGGCAGGGGAGACCCAGTACTTC
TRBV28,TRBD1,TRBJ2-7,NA,CASLRVDRVNEQYF,TGTGCCAGTCTGAGGGTAGACAGGGTCAACGAGCAGTACTTC
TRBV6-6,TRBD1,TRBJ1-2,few,CASKGDSNLGYTF,TGTGCCAGCAAGGGGGACAGCAATCTCGGCTACACCTTC
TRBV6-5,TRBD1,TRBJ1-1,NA,CASVGVPTGRTEAFF,TGTGCCAGCGTAGGCGTCCCGACAGGGCGAACTGAAGCTTTCTTT
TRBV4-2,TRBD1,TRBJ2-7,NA,CASTPQGTPYEQYF,TGTGCCAGCACCCCACAGGGGACCCCCTACGAGCAGTACTTC
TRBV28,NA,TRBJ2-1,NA,CASSFLAGHEQFF,TGTGCCAGCAGTTTTCTGGCGGGACATGAGCAGTTCTTC
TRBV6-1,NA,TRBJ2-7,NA,CASSLDYEQYF,TGTGCCAGCAGTCTAGACTACGAGCAGTACTTC
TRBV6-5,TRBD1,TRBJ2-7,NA,CASSRTDRGGEQYF,TGTGCCAGCAGTCGGACGGACAGGGGAGGCGAGCAGTACTTC
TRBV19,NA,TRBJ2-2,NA,CASSAGPRTGELFF,TGTGCCAGTAGCGCGGGACCCCGCACCGGGGAGCTGTTTTTT
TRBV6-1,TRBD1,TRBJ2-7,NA,CASSIRDRVDHEQYF,TGTGCCAGCAGTATCCGGGACAGGGTGGACCACGAGCAGTACTTC
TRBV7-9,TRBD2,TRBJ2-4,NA,CASSPAWGEGNKNIQYF,TGTGCCAGCAGCCCAGCTTGGGGGGAGGGGAACAAAAACATTCAGTACTTC
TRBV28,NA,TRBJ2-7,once,CASTFRGTYEQYF,TGTGCCAGCACTTTTCGGGGGACCTACGAGCAGTACTTC
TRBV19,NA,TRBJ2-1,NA,CASSSYNEQFF,TGTGCCTCGAGCTCCTACAATGAGCAGTTCTTC
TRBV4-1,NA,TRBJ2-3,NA,CASSQGRTRYTQYF,TGCGCCAGCAGCCAAGGGCGGACTCGTTATACGCAGTATTTT
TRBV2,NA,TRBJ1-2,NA,CASSEVRTLNGYTF,TGTGCCAGCAGTGAGGTTCGGACTCTAAATGGCTACACCTTC
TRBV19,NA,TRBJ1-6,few,CASRKGRNSPLHF,TGTGCCAGTAGAAAGGGGCGGAATTCACCCCTCCACTTT
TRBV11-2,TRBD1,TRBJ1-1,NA,CASLRTGKRHTEAFF,TGTGCCAGCCTAAGGACAGGGAAGAGGCACACTGAAGCTTTCTTT
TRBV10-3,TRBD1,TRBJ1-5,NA,CAISVQGTNQPQHF,TGTGCCATCAGTGTACAGGGGACCAATCAGCCCCAGCATTTT
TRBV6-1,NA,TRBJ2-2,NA,CASSEWRYTGELFF,TGTGCCAGCAGTGAATGGAGATACACCGGGGAGCTGTTTTTT
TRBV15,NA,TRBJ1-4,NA,CATSRAITGYLGEKLFF,TGTGCCACCAGCAGAGCCATCACAGGTTATTTAGGGGAAAAACTGTTTTTT
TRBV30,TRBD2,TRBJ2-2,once,CALTPGTSGRAGGELFF,TGTGCCTTGACCCCCGGGACTAGCGGGAGGGCAGGCGGGGAGCTGTTTTTT